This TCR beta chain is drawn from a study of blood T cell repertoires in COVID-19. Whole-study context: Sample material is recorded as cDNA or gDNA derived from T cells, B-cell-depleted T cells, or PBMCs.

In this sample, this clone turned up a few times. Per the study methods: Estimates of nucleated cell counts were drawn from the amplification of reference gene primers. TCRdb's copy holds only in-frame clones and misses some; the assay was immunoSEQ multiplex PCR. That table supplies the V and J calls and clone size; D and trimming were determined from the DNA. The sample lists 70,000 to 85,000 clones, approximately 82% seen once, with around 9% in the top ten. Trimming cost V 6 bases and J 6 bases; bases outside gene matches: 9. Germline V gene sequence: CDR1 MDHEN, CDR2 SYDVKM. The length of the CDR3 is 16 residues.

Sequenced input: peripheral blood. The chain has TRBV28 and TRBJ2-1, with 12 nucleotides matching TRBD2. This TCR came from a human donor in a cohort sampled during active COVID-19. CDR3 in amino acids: CASSLRRTSGINEQFF. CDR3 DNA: TGTGCCAGCAGCCTACGCCGGACTAGCGGGATCAATGAGCAGTTCTTC.